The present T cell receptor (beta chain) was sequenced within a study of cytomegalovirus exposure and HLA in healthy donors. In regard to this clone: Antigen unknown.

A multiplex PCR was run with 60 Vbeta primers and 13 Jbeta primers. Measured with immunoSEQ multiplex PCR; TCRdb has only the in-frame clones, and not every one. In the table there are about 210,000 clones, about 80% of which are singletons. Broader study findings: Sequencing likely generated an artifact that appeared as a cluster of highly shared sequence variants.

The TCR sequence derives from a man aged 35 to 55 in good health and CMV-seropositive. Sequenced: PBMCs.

The CDR3 loop is CASRGGGASYGYTF. The CDR3 nucleotides read TGTGCCAGCAGAGGGGGGGGCGCGTCTTATGGCTACACCTTC. The rearrangement uses TRBV6-1 and TRBJ1-2, with D perhaps TRBD1 (6 bases). V was shortened by 6 bases and J by 5 bases, with 16 bases between the two germline ends. Germline values: CDR1 MNHNS, CDR2 SASEGT. The CDR3 spans 14 residues.